This TCR beta chain is from a study of blood T cell repertoires in COVID-19. Study-level background: Nucleic acid was either cDNA or gDNA, and it came from T cells, B-cell-depleted T cells, or PBMCs.

Seattle's cohort entered during active infection and was followed longitudinally. V dropped 4 bases and J dropped 2 bases, with 16 bases sitting between them. Germline V gene lookup returns CDR1 SGHNT and CDR2 YYREEE (reference sequence). The CDR3 spans 15 residues. In the authors' workflow: Estimated nucleated cell counts came from reference gene primer amplification. Produced via immunoSEQ multiplex PCR; TCRdb's table is partial and in-frame only. The V and J calls and clone size come from that table; D and trimming were worked out from the DNA. This sample has about 180,000 clones, with about 81% found just once.

The material sequenced was peripheral blood. The sequence was obtained from a woman older than 75 with COVID-19, enrolled during active disease. This rearrangement joins TRBV5-4 to TRBJ2-7; D gene ambiguous. CDR3 DNA sequence: TGTGCCAGCAGCCCTTCGCTACAGCCGGCCTACGAGCAGTACTTC. Its protein is CASSPSLQPAYEQYF.